A single sample gave rise to the 25 T cell receptor beta chains below, sequenced in a study of T cells after yellow fever vaccination. Each CDR3 protein gets one entry after TCRdb re-called the 5' RACE reads with MiXCR. The table records about 170,000 distinct CDR3 sequences, about 11% of them present only once. Sequencing used CD8+ T cells sorted from PBMCs, obtained 15 days after the yellow fever booster vaccination. The receptors were sampled from a man aged 18 to 29 who received the YFV17D yellow fever vaccine.

This clonotype was detected ten times or more. The gene calls are TRBV6-5 and TRBJ2-3, with unresolved D. Trimming removed 4 bases from V and 0 bases from J, with 11 bases in between. This CDR3 is built from 15 residues. From germline, CDR1 is MNHEY and CDR2 SVGAGI. DNA for the CDR3: TGTGCCAGCAGTTTGCGACACTCTAGCACAGATACGCAGTATTTT. It specifies CASSLRHSSTDTQYF.

This chain links TRBV30 with TRBJ2-7; maybe TRBD1 (5 bases). CDR1 is GTSNPN, CDR2 SVGIG, per germline (reference sequence). The CDR3 is 12 residues long. V lost 2 bases and J 1 base, leaving 6 bases between the germline ends. The CDR3 sequence is CAWSTGSYEQYF. The CDR3 coding sequence is TGTGCCTGGAGTACAGGTTCCTACGAGCAGTACTTC.

Remarks on this clonotype: One junction end does not reproduce the germline sequence, and a read error may be involved. This chain links TRBV20-1 with TRBJ2-1; the D is unclear. Germline values: CDR1 DFQATT, CDR2 SNEGSKA (reference sequence). The CDR3 contains 15 residues. The CDR3 is CSASPRLLHYSEQFF. CDR3 sequence (DNA): TGCAGTGCTAGTCCCCGGCTGCTACATTACAGTGAGCAGTTCTTC.

The V and J genes are TRBV6-2 or TRBV6-3 and TRBJ2-5; D is perhaps TRBD1 or TRBD2 (5 bases each). The length of the CDR3 is 15 residues. Germline V gene sequence: CDR1 MNHEY, CDR2 SVGEGT. V was clipped by 11 bases and J by 1 base, with 20 bases between them. CDR3 in DNA: TGTGCCGGCCGTAGATGGGGGAGTTCCCAAGAGACCCAGTACTTC. Protein product: CAGRRWGSSQETQYF.

This clonotype was detected many times. This chain uses TRBV20-1 with TRBJ2-5; tentatively, D is TRBD1 (6 bases). The germline gives CDR1 DFQATT, CDR2 SNEGSKA (reference sequence). CDR3 length: 14 amino acids. Trimming left V 2 bases short and J 5 bases short, with 15 bases between. DNA for the CDR3: TGCAGTGCTAGACCCCGAGGGGGTACTGAGACCCAGTACTTC. Residues: CSARPRGGTETQYF.

The chain combines TRBV7-9 with TRBJ2-5; tentatively, D is TRBD2 (5 bases). This CDR3 comprises 18 residues. The germline V gene has CDR1 SEHNR and CDR2 FQNEAQ (reference sequence). Trimming pared 2 bases from V and 1 base from J, leaving 20 bases between. CDR3: CASSLSVIAGNSQETQYF. In DNA form, the CDR3 reads TGTGCCAGCAGCTTATCCGTGATCGCCGGGAATTCCCAAGAGACCCAGTACTTC.

The table lists this clonotype with many counts. An end of the junction differs from the germline gene, which may be a read error. The rearrangement uses TRBV7-7 and TRBJ2-1; 8 nucleotides line up with TRBD2. Germline loops: CDR1 SSHAT, CDR2 FNYEAQ (reference sequence). The length of the CDR3 is 14 residues. The DNA of the CDR3 is TGTGCTAGCAGTCGGGGGGGTCAGTTTGATGAGCAGTTCTTC. It is translated as CASSRGGQFDEQFF.

This chain connects TRBV5-5 to TRBJ2-3, with D perhaps TRBD1 or TRBD2 (6 bases each). Germline loops: CDR1 SGHKS, CDR2 YYEKEE (reference sequence). The CDR3 contains 16 residues. Trimming stripped 4 bases from V and 5 bases from J, with 20 bases between. The CDR3 spells CASSTLVGGAGDTQYF. CDR3 DNA sequence: TGTGCCAGCAGCACCCTTGTGGGGGGCGCAGGAGATACGCAGTATTTT.

The chain links TRBV29-1 to TRBJ2-3; unclear D gene. There are 16 residues in the CDR3. Germline V gives CDR1 SQVTM, CDR2 ANQGSEA. V was clipped by 3 bases and J by 0 bases, with 16 bases between them. CDR3 nucleotide sequence: TGCAGCGTTGATGGATTTACGACCCCGAGCACAGATACGCAGTATTTT. Its translation: CSVDGFTTPSTDTQYF.

V usage is TRBV6-2 or TRBV6-3 and J usage is TRBJ2-7, with D unresolved. The CDR3 has 12 residues. V shed 5 bases and J shed 3 bases, with 8 bases lying between them. CDR1 and CDR2 (germline): MNHEY, SVGEGT. The CDR3 region has the DNA TGTGCCAGCAGTCCACAGAGCTACGAGCAGTACTTC. Amino acid sequence: CASSPQSYEQYF.

The chain has TRBV4-1 and TRBJ2-2; D gene uncertain. The V gene's germline CDR1 is MGHRA and CDR2 YSYEKL. The V gene lost 7 bases and the J gene lost 1 base, with 4 bases spanning the gap. The CDR3 totals 12 residues. CDR3 sequence: CASMENTGELFF. CDR3 sequence (DNA): TGCGCCAGCATGGAGAACACCGGGGAGCTGTTTTTT.

This clonotype was seen more than once but under ten times. The chain employs TRBV20-1 and TRBJ1-2; no reliable D call. The CDR3 is made up of 12 amino acids. Germline values: CDR1 DFQATT, CDR2 SNEGSKA (reference sequence). V gave up 0 bases and J gave up 6 bases, with 8 bases separating them. The CDR3 DNA is TGCAGTGCTAGAGATCCAGAAGATGGCTACACCTTC. The encoded protein is CSARDPEDGYTF.

The sample holds a few counts of this clonotype. The V gene is TRBV7-6, the J gene TRBJ1-1; D is uncertain. The germline V and J ends were trimmed by 1 base and 7 bases, with 7 bases remaining between them. This CDR3 contains 12 residues. From germline, CDR1 is SGHVS and CDR2 FNYEAQ. The CDR3 nucleotides read TGTGCCAGCAGCTTAGTCGCCAGTGAAGCTTTCTTT. Its protein product is CASSLVASEAFF.

The chain links TRBV10-2 to TRBJ2-5, with 8 bases lining up with TRBD2. Germline trimming cut 4 bases from V and 4 bases from J; bases unmatched to any gene: 5. The CDR3 length is 14 residues. Germline loops: CDR1 WSHSY, CDR2 SAAADI. CDR3 nucleotides: TGCGCCAGCAGTGGGGTCGGGGGGGGAGAGACCCAGTACTTC. As protein: CASSGVGGGETQYF.

This clonotype was seen more than once but under ten times. CDR3 protein: CASSQDGKGYTGELFF. CDR3 nucleotide sequence: TGTGCCAGCAGCCAAGACGGGAAGGGATACACCGGGGAGCTGTTTTTT. J is TRBJ2-2 and V is TRBV4-2, with a tentative D call TRBD2 (5 bases). The CDR3 contains 16 residues. The V gene lost 0 bases and the J gene lost 3 bases, with 11 bases spanning the gap. Germline CDR1 is LGHNA and CDR2 is YNFKEQ.

This clonotype was observed a handful of times. The CDR3 DNA reads TGTGCCAGCAGTCGGGACGGCGGTCTCTCTGGCTACACCTTC. Residues: CASSRDGGLSGYTF. The genes are TRBV27 and TRBJ1-2, with a weak D call TRBD1 (5 bases). Germline V gives CDR1 MNHEY, CDR2 SMNVEV (reference sequence). The CDR3 extends over 14 amino acids. The V gene lost 5 bases and the J gene lost 7 bases, with 17 bases spanning the gap.

In this sample, this clonotype turned up a few times. J is TRBJ2-1 and V is TRBV12-3 or TRBV12-4; TRBD1 matches 8 bases. CDR3 size: 12 residues. Trimming cost V 5 bases and J 9 bases; bases outside gene matches: 3. The DNA for the CDR3 is TGTGCCAGCAGTCCGGACAGGGTTGAGCAGTTCTTC. Translation: CASSPDRVEQFF.

This clonotype was detected only a few times. This chain joins TRBV7-9 and TRBJ2-3; D not certain. From germline, CDR1 is SEHNR and CDR2 FQNEAQ (reference sequence). CDR3 length: 16 residues. V was pared by 2 bases and J by 1 base, with 13 bases between. The DNA of the CDR3 is TGTGCCAGCAGCTTACGTGGCCTTTTACGCACAGATACGCAGTATTTT. As protein: CASSLRGLLRTDTQYF.

In this sample, this clonotype turned up a few times. This chain joins TRBV4-1 and TRBJ2-7, with D uncertain. Germline loops: CDR1 MGHRA, CDR2 YSYEKL. CDR3 size: 15 residues. The V end lost 3 bases, the J end lost 2 bases, and 14 bases lay between the germline ends. CDR3 bases: TGCGCCAGCAGCCATTCCCCCCCAGGACCCTACGAGCAGTACTTC. It translates to CASSHSPPGPYEQYF.

Many counts were recorded for this clonotype. The genes are TRBV6-6 and TRBJ2-5; 8 bases are a match to TRBD1. The CDR3 has 18 amino acids. The germline CDR1 and CDR2 sequences are MNHNY and SVGAGI (reference sequence). The J segment lost 5 bases and the V segment lost 2 bases, leaving 16 bases of the junction unmatched. The CDR3 loop is CASSYKAGQDPSGETQYF. The DNA for the CDR3 is TGTGCCAGCAGTTACAAGGCGGGACAGGATCCCTCTGGGGAGACCCAGTACTTC.

This clonotype was seen more than once but under ten times. This sequence joins TRBV4-1 and TRBJ1-2; 9 nucleotides line up with TRBD1. Unmatched junction bases numbered 14, after V lost 8 bases and J lost 7 bases. Germline CDR1 MGHRA, CDR2 YSYEKL. CDR3 length: 15 residues. CDR3 loop: CASGTLDRGEGGYTF. The CDR3 bases are TGCGCCAGCGGTACCCTTGACAGGGGGGAAGGTGGCTACACCTTC.

The chain has TRBV12-3 or TRBV12-4 and TRBJ2-1; a possible D gene is TRBD2 (5 bases). The V and J ends lost 6 bases and 4 bases respectively, with 16 bases between them. The CDR3 is 15 amino acids. Written as DNA, the CDR3 is TGTGCCAGCAGGCCTTCAGACTACCCTTACAATGAGCAGTTCTTC. Protein: CASRPSDYPYNEQFF.

This chain connects TRBV7-8 to TRBJ2-7; maybe TRBD2 (5 bases). The CDR3 is 13 residues long. CDR1 and CDR2 (germline): SGHVS, FQNEAQ. V lost 8 bases, J lost 3 bases, and 14 bases lay in between. CDR3 amino acids: CASGSSEGYEQYV. The CDR3 DNA follows: TGTGCCAGCGGGAGCTCTGAGGGCTACGAGCAGTACGTC.

This clonotype was detected many times. The DNA for the CDR3 is TGTGCCAGCAGAGACAGCCCTGACCTCTTAGATACGCAGTATTTT. Encoded protein: CASRDSPDLLDTQYF. This sequence joins TRBV12-3 or TRBV12-4 and TRBJ2-3; tentative D call: TRBD1 (5 bases). CDR3 size: 15 residues. The V gene lost 6 bases and the J gene lost 5 bases, with 18 bases spanning the gap.

The table lists this clonotype with many counts. The chain combines TRBV7-9 with TRBJ2-1, with D maybe TRBD2 (6 bases). V lost 3 bases and J 10 bases, leaving 16 bases between the germline ends. Germline V gives CDR1 SEHNR, CDR2 FQNEAQ (reference sequence). The CDR3 extends over 14 amino acids. The chain's CDR3 is CASSFRDAGREQFF. The CDR3 nucleotides read TGTGCCAGCAGCTTCCGGGATGCGGGACGGGAGCAGTTCTTC.